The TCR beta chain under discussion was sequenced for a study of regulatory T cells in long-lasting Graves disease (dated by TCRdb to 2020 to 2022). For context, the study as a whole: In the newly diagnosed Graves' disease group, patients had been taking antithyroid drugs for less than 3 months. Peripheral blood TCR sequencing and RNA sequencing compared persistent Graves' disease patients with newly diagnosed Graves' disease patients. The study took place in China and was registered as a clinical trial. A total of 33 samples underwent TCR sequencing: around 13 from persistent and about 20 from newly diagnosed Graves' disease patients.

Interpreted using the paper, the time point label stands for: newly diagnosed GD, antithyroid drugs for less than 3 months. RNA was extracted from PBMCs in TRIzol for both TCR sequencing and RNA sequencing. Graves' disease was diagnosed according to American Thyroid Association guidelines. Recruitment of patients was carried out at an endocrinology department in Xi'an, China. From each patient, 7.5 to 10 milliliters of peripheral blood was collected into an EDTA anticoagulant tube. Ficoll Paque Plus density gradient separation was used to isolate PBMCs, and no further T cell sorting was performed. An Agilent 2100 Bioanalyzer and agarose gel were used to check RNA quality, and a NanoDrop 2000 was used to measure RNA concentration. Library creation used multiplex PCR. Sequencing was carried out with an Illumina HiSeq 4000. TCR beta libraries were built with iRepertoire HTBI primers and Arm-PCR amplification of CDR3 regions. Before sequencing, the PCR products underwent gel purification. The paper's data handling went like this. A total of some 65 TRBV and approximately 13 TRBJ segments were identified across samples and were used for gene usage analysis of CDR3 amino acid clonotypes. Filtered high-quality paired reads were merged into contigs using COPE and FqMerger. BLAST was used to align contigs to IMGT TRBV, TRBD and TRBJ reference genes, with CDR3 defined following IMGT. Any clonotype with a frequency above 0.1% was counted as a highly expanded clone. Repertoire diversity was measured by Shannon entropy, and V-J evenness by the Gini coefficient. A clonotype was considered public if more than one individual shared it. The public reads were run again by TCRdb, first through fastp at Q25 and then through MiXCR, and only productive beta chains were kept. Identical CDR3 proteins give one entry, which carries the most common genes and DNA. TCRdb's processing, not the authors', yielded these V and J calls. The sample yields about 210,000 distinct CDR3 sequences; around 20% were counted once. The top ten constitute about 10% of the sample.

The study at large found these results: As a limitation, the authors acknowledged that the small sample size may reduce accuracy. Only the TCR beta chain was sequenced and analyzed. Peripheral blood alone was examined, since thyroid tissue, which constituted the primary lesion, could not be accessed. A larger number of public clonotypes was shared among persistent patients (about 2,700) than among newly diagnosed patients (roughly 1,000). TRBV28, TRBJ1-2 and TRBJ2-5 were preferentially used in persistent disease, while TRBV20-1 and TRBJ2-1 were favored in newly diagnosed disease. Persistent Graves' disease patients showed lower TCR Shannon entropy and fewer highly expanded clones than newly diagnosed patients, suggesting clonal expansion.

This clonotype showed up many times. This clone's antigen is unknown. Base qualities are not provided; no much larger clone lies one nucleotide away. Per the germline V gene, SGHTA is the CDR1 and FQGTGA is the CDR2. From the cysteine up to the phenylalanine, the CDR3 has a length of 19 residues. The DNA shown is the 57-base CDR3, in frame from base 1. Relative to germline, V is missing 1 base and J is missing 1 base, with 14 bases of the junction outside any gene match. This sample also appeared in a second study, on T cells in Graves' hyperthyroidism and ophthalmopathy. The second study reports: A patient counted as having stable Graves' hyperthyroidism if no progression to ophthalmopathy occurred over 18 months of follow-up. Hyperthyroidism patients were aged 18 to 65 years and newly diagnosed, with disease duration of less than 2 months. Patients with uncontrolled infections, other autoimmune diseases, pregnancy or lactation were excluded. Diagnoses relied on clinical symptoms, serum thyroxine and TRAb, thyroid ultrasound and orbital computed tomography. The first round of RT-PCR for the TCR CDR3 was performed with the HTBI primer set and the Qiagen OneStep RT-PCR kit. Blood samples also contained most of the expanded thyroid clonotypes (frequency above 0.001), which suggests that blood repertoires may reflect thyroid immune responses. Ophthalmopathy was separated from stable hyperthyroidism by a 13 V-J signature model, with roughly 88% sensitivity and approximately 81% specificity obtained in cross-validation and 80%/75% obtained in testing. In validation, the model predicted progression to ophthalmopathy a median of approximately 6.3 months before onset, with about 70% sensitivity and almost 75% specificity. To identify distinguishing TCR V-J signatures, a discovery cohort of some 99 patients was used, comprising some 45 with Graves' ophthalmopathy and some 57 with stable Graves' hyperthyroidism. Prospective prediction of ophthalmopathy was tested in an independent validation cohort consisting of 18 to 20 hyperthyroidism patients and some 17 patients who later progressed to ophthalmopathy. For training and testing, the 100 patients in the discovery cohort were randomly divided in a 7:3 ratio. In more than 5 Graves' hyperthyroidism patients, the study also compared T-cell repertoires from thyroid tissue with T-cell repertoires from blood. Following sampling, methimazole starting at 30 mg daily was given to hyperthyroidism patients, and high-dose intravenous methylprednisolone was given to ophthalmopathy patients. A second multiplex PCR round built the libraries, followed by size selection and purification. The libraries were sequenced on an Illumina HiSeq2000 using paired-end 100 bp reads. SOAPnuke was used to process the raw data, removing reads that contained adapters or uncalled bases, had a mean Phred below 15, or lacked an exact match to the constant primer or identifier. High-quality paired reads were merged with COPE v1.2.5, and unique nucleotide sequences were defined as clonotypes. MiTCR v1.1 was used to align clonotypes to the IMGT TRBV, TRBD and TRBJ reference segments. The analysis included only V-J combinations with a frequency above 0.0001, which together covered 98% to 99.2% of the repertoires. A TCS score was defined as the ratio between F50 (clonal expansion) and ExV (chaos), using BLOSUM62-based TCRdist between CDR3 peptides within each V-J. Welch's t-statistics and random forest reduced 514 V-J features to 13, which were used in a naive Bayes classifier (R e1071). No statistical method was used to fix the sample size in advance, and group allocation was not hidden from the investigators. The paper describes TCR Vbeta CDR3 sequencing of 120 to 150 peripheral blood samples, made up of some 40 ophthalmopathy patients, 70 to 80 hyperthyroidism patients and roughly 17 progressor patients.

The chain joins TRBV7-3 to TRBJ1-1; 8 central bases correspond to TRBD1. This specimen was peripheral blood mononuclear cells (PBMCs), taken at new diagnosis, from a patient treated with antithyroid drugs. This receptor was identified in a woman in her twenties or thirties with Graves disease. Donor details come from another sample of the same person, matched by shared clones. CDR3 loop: CASSLRQSQGAPWNTEAFF. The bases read TGTGCCAGCAGCTTAAGGCAATCGCAGGGGGCCCCTTGGAACACTGAAGCTTTCTTT.